These 23 T cell receptor beta chains originate from one sample sequenced in a study of beta chain features in type 1 diabetes. Study-level points and caveats: TCRB CDR3s were moderately but significantly shorter in Type 1 diabetes patients in all four CD4+ subsets.

Every bit of the isolated RNA underwent reverse transcription, so sequencing read expressed TCRB transcripts. TCRdb's table, derived via immunoSEQ multiplex PCR, lists solely in-frame clones and lacks some. The table records roughly 150,000 clones, less than 10% of them present only once. Their recognized antigens are unknown. Material for sequencing was central memory CD4+ T cells from blood. These receptors came from a young man with type 1 diabetes.

V is TRBV16 and J is TRBJ1-5; 7 positions match TRBD1. Looked up from germline, CDR1 is KGHSY and CDR2 is FQNENV. There are 15 residues in the CDR3. With V trimmed by 2 bases and J by 2 bases, 3 bases remained unmatched. This CDR3 reads CASSQDRVGNQPQHF. CDR3 DNA: TGTGCCAGCAGCCAAGACAGGGTAGGCAATCAGCCCCAGCATTTT.

The CDR3 bases are TGTGCCAGCAGCTTAGCGCTTTCTCGGAATTCACCCCTCCACTTT. Translation: CASSLALSRNSPLHF. The chain is built from TRBV7-9 and TRBJ1-6; no definite D call. The germline V gene has CDR1 SEHNR and CDR2 FQNEAQ (reference sequence). Trimming stripped 0 bases from V and 7 bases from J, with 10 bases between. The length of the CDR3 is 15 residues.

The gene calls are TRBV30 and TRBJ2-5; D is unresolved. Trimming shortened V by 0 bases and J by 10 bases, and 12 bases separated the two germline ends. CDR3 length: 12 residues. The germline CDR1 and CDR2 sequences are GTSNPN and SVGIG (reference sequence). CDR3 protein: CAWSVFWADQYF. The CDR3 DNA follows: TGTGCCTGGAGTGTATTCTGGGCCGACCAGTACTTC.

The V and J genes are TRBV4-3 and TRBJ2-3; perhaps TRBD2 as D (5 bases). This CDR3 contains 13 residues. Germline assignment: CDR1 LGHNA and CDR2 YSLEER. The V end lost 3 bases, the J end lost 4 bases, and 8 bases lay between the germline ends. As DNA, the CDR3 is TGCGCCAGCAGCCATCAGGAGGCAGATACGCAGTATTTT. This encodes CASSHQEADTQYF.

J is TRBJ1-6 and V is TRBV7-2; unclear D gene. The V and J ends lost 1 base and 9 bases respectively, with 13 bases between them. This CDR3 contains 15 residues. In germline, CDR1 is SGHTA, CDR2 FQGNSA. The CDR3 DNA follows: TGTGCCAGCAGCTTAGAATCAGGATCCGTTTCACCCCTCCACTTT. It translates to CASSLESGSVSPLHF.

The J gene is TRBJ1-5, the V gene TRBV28; D unclear. The germline V gene encodes CDR1 MDHEN and CDR2 SYDVKM. There are 13 residues in the CDR3. V gave up 1 base and J gave up 3 bases, with 4 bases separating them. The CDR3 sequence: CASSLSNNQPQHF. The CDR3 DNA reads as TGTGCCAGCAGTTTATCAAACAATCAGCCCCAGCATTTT.

The chain recombines TRBV18 with TRBJ2-5; the match to TRBD2 covers 10 bases. This CDR3 comprises 16 residues. The V and J ends lost 2 bases and 5 bases, in that order; junction bases with no gene match: 8. From germline, CDR1 is KGHSH and CDR2 LQKENI. Here the CDR3 DNA reads TGTGCCAGCTCACCATCTCCTAGCGGGAGTGGTGAGACCCAGTACTTC. Translating it yields CASSPSPSGSGETQYF.

This clone was seen at least ten times. This chain uses TRBV27 with TRBJ1-2, with D possibly TRBD1 on 6 matching bases. Trimming stripped 5 bases from V and 6 bases from J, with 16 bases between. CDR3 length: 14 amino acids. Germline lookup yields CDR1 MNHEY and CDR2 SMNVEV (reference sequence). Written as DNA, the CDR3 is TGTGCCAGCAGTCCGAGAACAGGGTACGATGGCTACACCTTC. Its translation is CASSPRTGYDGYTF.

This clone was seen a handful of times. The chain is built from TRBV2 and TRBJ2-3; D unclear. The CDR3 runs to 11 residues. Germline values: CDR1 SNHLY, CDR2 FYNNEI. The V gene lost 4 bases and the J gene lost 4 bases, with 3 bases spanning the gap. The CDR3 coding sequence is TGTGCCAGCAGTGCTTCAGATACGCAGTATTTT. It translates to CASSASDTQYF. Supplemented by reference TRBV2 and TRBJ2-3, the full variable domain reads EPEVTQTPSHQVTQMGQEVILRCVPISNHLYFYWYRQILGQKVEFLVSFYNNEISEKSEIFDDQFSVERPDGSNFTLKIRSTKLEDSAMYFCASSASDTQYFGPGTRLTVL.

The V gene is TRBV15, the J gene TRBJ2-1; D not resolved. The germline gives CDR1 LNHNV, CDR2 YYDKDF (reference sequence). V lost 0 bases, J lost 9 bases, and 12 bases lay in between. The CDR3 has 14 amino acids. CDR3 DNA sequence: TGTGCCACCAGCAGAGATGTTAGCTCAAGTGAGCAGTTCTTC. Its translation: CATSRDVSSSEQFF.

This chain joins TRBV28 and TRBJ1-2; D is possibly TRBD1 (6 bases). Germline assignment: CDR1 MDHEN and CDR2 SYDVKM. The CDR3 spans 14 residues. V lost 5 bases, J lost 5 bases, and 15 bases lay in between. The CDR3 reads CASSLTQGMYGYTF. The CDR3 DNA sequence: TGTGCCAGCAGTCTTACACAGGGAATGTATGGCTACACCTTC.

This clone was detected only a few times. The J gene is TRBJ2-5, the V gene TRBV28; D is possibly TRBD2 (5 bases). Trimming cost V 3 bases and J 2 bases, with 10 bases left between them. Germline CDR1 is MDHEN and CDR2 is SYDVKM. CDR3 length: 14 amino acids. The CDR3 sequence is CASSFSTGQETQYF. The CDR3 DNA is TGTGCCAGCAGTTTTTCCACGGGACAAGAGACCCAGTACTTC. The full variable domain, its missing parts supplied by reference TRBV28 and TRBJ2-5, is DVKVTQSSRYLVKRTGEKVFLECVQDMDHENMFWYRQDPGLGLRLIYFSYDVKMKEKGDIPEGYSVSREKKERFSLILESASTNQTSMYLCASSFSTGQETQYFGPGTRLLVL.

Many counts were recorded for this clone. The chain joins TRBV30 to TRBJ2-3, with D unresolved. Germline V CDR1 and CDR2: GTSNPN, SVGIG (reference sequence). Between the trimmed V and J ends, which lost 3 bases and 10 bases, there was a span of 11 bases. The CDR3 length is 11 residues. Here the CDR3 reads CAWSTGRAQYF. The CDR3 bases are TGTGCCTGGAGCACCGGTCGCGCGCAGTATTTT.

The sample holds a few counts of this clone. This rearrangement joins TRBV4-2 to TRBJ2-5; 8 nucleotides match TRBD2. Germline V gene lookup returns CDR1 LGHNA and CDR2 YNFKEQ. The CDR3 totals 16 residues. V was clipped by 0 bases and J by 5 bases; unmatched bases: 8. This CDR3 is CASSQEKRGPQETQYF. The CDR3 DNA is TGTGCCAGCAGCCAAGAGAAGCGGGGGCCCCAGGAGACCCAGTACTTC.

The table lists this clone with a few counts. The chain couples TRBV6-1 to TRBJ2-7; 7 nucleotides align to TRBD1. Per the germline V gene, CDR1 is MNHNS and CDR2 is SASEGT. Trimming cost V 7 bases and J 5 bases; bases outside gene matches: 11. The CDR3 is made up of 14 amino acids. CDR3 nucleotides: TGTGCCAGCACCAGACAGGGTCTAAAGGACGAGCAGTACTTC. Residues: CASTRQGLKDEQYF.

In this sample, this clone turned up many times. The rearrangement uses TRBV29-1 and TRBJ1-1; D call uncertain. In germline, CDR1 is SQVTM, CDR2 ANQGSEA. V lost 3 bases and J lost 1, with 6 bases in between. The CDR3 contains 12 residues. CDR3 loop: CSVDKANTEAFF. The CDR3 DNA sequence: TGCAGCGTTGATAAAGCGAACACTGAAGCTTTCTTT.

V and J are TRBV20-1 and TRBJ1-2; D may be TRBD1 (6 bases). V gave up 8 bases and J gave up 5 bases, with 12 bases separating them. Per germline, CDR1 DFQATT and CDR2 SNEGSKA (reference sequence). The CDR3 has 11 residues. This chain's CDR3 is CSRAGEYGYTF. The CDR3 coding sequence is TGCAGTCGGGCAGGGGAATATGGCTACACCTTC.

The V gene is TRBV5-1, the J gene TRBJ1-2, with 9 bases aligning to TRBD1. V was clipped by 0 bases and J by 10 bases; unmatched bases: 10. Germline-derived CDR1 and CDR2 are SGHRS and YFSETQ. The CDR3 length is 15 residues. CDR3 protein: CASSLGAGTGMDYTF. The CDR3 nucleotides are TGCGCCAGCAGCTTGGGGGCCGGGACAGGGATGGACTACACCTTC.

The chain employs TRBV7-2 and TRBJ2-5; the D gene is possibly TRBD2 (5 bases). Deletions cut 3 bases from V and 7 bases from J, with 6 bases between. Germline lookup yields CDR1 SGHTA and CDR2 FQGNSA. The CDR3 spans 11 residues. The DNA of the CDR3 is TGTGCCAGCAGCTTGGGGAGGACCCAGTACTTC. Protein: CASSLGRTQYF.

This clone was observed a few times. The chain links TRBV27 to TRBJ2-1; the match to TRBD2 covers 12 bases. The V gene end was trimmed by 4 bases and the J gene end by 8 bases; junction bases not matched to a gene: 12. The germline V gene encodes CDR1 MNHEY and CDR2 SMNVEV (reference sequence). This CDR3 comprises 17 residues. CDR3 protein: CASSSLTSGSKGDEQFF. The CDR3 nucleotides are TGTGCCAGCAGTTCTTTGACTAGCGGGAGCAAGGGCGATGAGCAGTTCTTC.

J is TRBJ2-7 and V is TRBV30; 10 bases align to TRBD1. V was clipped by 3 bases and J by 2 bases; unmatched bases: 1. Per the germline V gene, CDR1 is GTSNPN and CDR2 is SVGIG (reference sequence). This CDR3 contains 13 residues. The CDR3 sequence: CAWSGTGAYEQYF. In nucleotides, the CDR3 is TGTGCCTGGAGCGGGACAGGGGCCTACGAGCAGTACTTC.

CDR3 sequence: CASSQEVGGADTQYF. In nucleotides, the CDR3 is TGCGCCAGCAGCCAAGAAGTAGGGGGCGCAGATACGCAGTATTTT. V gene TRBV4-1 combines with J gene TRBJ2-3; 7 bases agree with TRBD1. The CDR3 is 15 amino acids. The V gene end was trimmed by 0 bases and the J gene end by 4 bases; junction bases not matched to a gene: 4. Germline-derived CDR1 and CDR2 are MGHRA and YSYEKL.

CDR3 DNA sequence: TGTGCCAGCAGTGAAAACGGCGGGGAGGTCTATGGCTACACCTTC. Translation: CASSENGGEVYGYTF. This chain joins TRBV25-1 and TRBJ1-2, with D unclear. Trimming removed 2 bases at V and 4 bases at J, with 14 bases between. There are 15 residues in the CDR3. Germline V gene lookup returns CDR1 MGHDK and CDR2 SYGVNS.